The sequence of this T cell receptor beta chain was determined in a study of blood T cell repertoires in COVID-19 (dated by TCRdb to the early 2020s). Turning to the overall study: The collaborator samples originated in the United States, Italy and Spain and spanned the acute and convalescent phases of COVID-19. The material from the prospective study consisted of cDNA or gDNA derived from T cells, B-cell-depleted T cells, or PBMCs. Subjects who had been exposed to COVID-19, were actively infected with it, or had recovered from it provided the deeply sampled blood TCRbeta repertoires that made up the dataset. The repertoires were released in a freely available public database intended as a resource for research on the immune response to SARS-CoV-2. Samples came from the ongoing ImmuneRACE study (first 160 participants) plus 1,254 subjects from 6 global collaborators. Nearly every sample came with metadata listing a de-identified subject ID, COVID-19 status, age in years and sex. Where available, HLA class I and class II types were obtained from metadata supplied by the sample provider rather than from assay-based typing.

With respect to this clone: Its cognate antigen has yet to be identified. Base-call qualities are not available, and no considerably larger clone is one nucleotide away.

Each collaborating institution followed its own protocols to collect whole blood in K2EDTA tubes. For TCRbeta analysis, collaborators shipped samples in one of three forms: frozen whole blood, isolated PBMCs, or DNA extracted from either of those sample types. V ends up 7 bases short and J 3 bases short, with an unmatched junction base count of 5. The CDR1 and CDR2 encoded by the germline V gene are MNHEY and SVGAGI. The CDR3 goes from the cysteine to the phenylalanine over 13 residues. Only the CDR3 DNA is retained, 39 bases long and in frame from the first base. TCRbeta CDR3 regions were amplified from genomic DNA by means of the immunoSEQ Assay, a bias-controlled multiplex PCR. Regarding the original processing steps: Nucleated cell counts per sample were estimated from amplification of reference gene primers within the assay. To quantify the absolute abundance of each unique TCRbeta CDR3 rearrangement, sequence reads were collapsed and filtered. For each sample, productive Simpson clonality was calculated as the square root of Simpson's diversity index across productive rearrangements. The table was pulled from immuneACCESS by TCRdb, which kept in-frame rearrangements only. Such tables lose some clones; where checked, under half of the loss comes from unresolved V genes, and the rest has no known cause. From that table come the V and J calls and clone size; the DNA was used to work out D and trimming. The sample profile shows over 85,000 clones; more than 75% of them were found once. The top ten hold over 0.95% of the sample.

The paper as a whole reports these results and caveats: Clinical and demographic metadata were provided uncurated, with the amount varying by source and participant.

The sequence came from a human donor in a cohort sampled during active COVID-19. The chain is encoded by TRBV6-5 joined to TRBJ2-7; 8 middle bases align to TRBD2. What was sequenced was peripheral blood. The CDR3 has the sequence CASKPREGYEQYF. The DNA reads TGTGCCAGCAAACCCCGGGAGGGCTACGAGCAGTACTTC.